What follows are 13 T cell receptor beta chains derived from one specimen sequenced in a study of response to subunit inactivated influenza vaccine. TCRdb analysed the RT-PCR reads with MiXCR anew, one entry per CDR3 protein. The sample lists 610,000 or so distinct CDR3 sequences, around 15% occurring once. The starting material was PBMCs from blood, obtained 12 days after vaccination. These receptors were obtained from a man aged 50 to 60 who received an inactivated influenza vaccine.

This chain links TRBV4-1 with TRBJ2-7; D unresolved. The CDR3 contains 13 residues. V lost 1 base and J lost 6, with 10 bases in between. Germline loops: CDR1 MGHRA, CDR2 YSYEKL. The CDR3 sequence is CASSQVWQSEQYF. The CDR3 DNA reads as TGCGCCAGCAGCCAAGTATGGCAGAGCGAGCAGTACTTC.

This clonotype was found a few times. This CDR3 is CSVLRDYNTDTQYF. The CDR3 DNA reads as TGCAGCGTTCTCCGGGACTACAACACAGATACGCAGTATTTT. The chain recombines TRBV29-1 with TRBJ2-3; 7 bases align to TRBD2. V lost 5 bases, J lost 2 bases, and 7 bases stayed unmatched. The CDR3 has 14 residues. Germline V gene lookup returns CDR1 SQVTM and CDR2 ANQGSEA.

In this sample, this clonotype turned up many times. The rearrangement uses TRBV12-3 or TRBV12-4 and TRBJ1-5; D is ambiguous. The CDR3 has 14 residues. Trimming removed 1 base from V and 4 bases from J, with 8 bases in between. CDR3 sequence (DNA): TGTGCCAGCAGTTTAGGGGGATGGAATCAGCCCCAGCATTTT. Translating gives CASSLGGWNQPQHF.

This clonotype was seen a few times. This sequence joins TRBV15 and TRBJ2-1; possible D gene TRBD2, 5 bases. Germline V gives CDR1 LNHNV, CDR2 YYDKDF (reference sequence). This CDR3 has 15 residues. V was cut by 5 bases and J by 0 bases, with 11 bases left in between. The CDR3 DNA is TGTGCCACCAGCTCTAGGAGCGGCTCCTACAATGAGCAGTTCTTC. This translates into CATSSRSGSYNEQFF.

This clonotype came up a few times. The V gene is TRBV20-1, the J gene TRBJ2-1; D not certain. V lost 3 bases, J lost 6 bases, and 6 bases lay in between. Germline lookup yields CDR1 DFQATT and CDR2 SNEGSKA (reference sequence). The CDR3 length is 11 residues. CDR3 sequence (DNA): TGCAGTGCTAGTAAGGGCAATGAGCAGTTCTTC. Protein sequence: CSASKGNEQFF.

This clonotype was seen a handful of times. With only one base between it and a far larger clone, this is likely a read error. V and J are TRBV12-3 or TRBV12-4 and TRBJ1-1; D perhaps matches TRBD1 (6 bases). The V end was cut by 7 bases, the J end by 1 base, with 10 bases between. CDR3 size: 13 residues. CDR3 amino acids: CASNLGGNTEAFF. The CDR3 DNA reads TGTGCCAGCAACTTAGGGGGGAACACTGAAGCTTTCTTT.

V usage is TRBV5-1 and J usage is TRBJ2-2; D is possibly TRBD1 (5 bases). Trimming left V 2 bases short and J 7 bases short, with 12 bases between. This CDR3 is built from 14 residues. Germline CDR1 reads SGHRS; CDR2 reads YFSETQ. CDR3 protein: CASSFQGSIGELFF. The CDR3 bases are TGCGCCAGCAGCTTTCAGGGATCGATCGGGGAGCTGTTTTTT.

This clonotype was observed a few times. The genes are TRBV27 and TRBJ2-2; 12 positions agree with TRBD2. The CDR3 is made up of 18 amino acids. The V gene end was trimmed by 2 bases and the J gene end by 7 bases; junction bases not matched to a gene: 11. The germline gives CDR1 MNHEY, CDR2 SMNVEV (reference sequence). In DNA, the CDR3 is TGTGCCAGCAGTTTAAGCCGCCCTAGCGGGGGGGCCGTCGGGGAGCTGTTTTTT. It encodes CASSLSRPSGGAVGELFF.

This clonotype has just a few counts. The chain joins TRBV24-1 to TRBJ1-5; TRBD1 matches 7 bases. After removal of 0 bases from V and 5 bases from J, the junction contained 12 bases not matched to a gene. The CDR3 consists of 18 residues. Germline-derived CDR1 and CDR2 are KGHDR and SFDVKD. For the CDR3, the DNA is TGTGCCACCAGTGATTTGCGTTTAGTCAGGGGGACCGATCAGCCCCAGCATTTT. Protein sequence: CATSDLRLVRGTDQPQHF.

Regarding this clonotype: The junction departs from the called germline gene at one end, perhaps through a read error. The chain has TRBV27 and TRBJ2-5; D unclear. This CDR3 comprises 12 residues. Germline V lookup: CDR1 MNHEY, CDR2 SMNVEV (reference sequence). The CDR3 sequence is CASSLLQEIQYF. Written as DNA, the CDR3 is TGTGCCAGCAGTTTATTGCAAGAGATCCAGTACTTC.

The V call is TRBV12-3 or TRBV12-4, the J call TRBJ2-1, with D unclear. The ends were cut back, 6 bases at V and 4 bases at J, with 16 bases in the middle. There are 15 residues in the CDR3. The CDR3 region has the DNA TGTGCCAGCAGCTCTGGCCTACAAGGATACAATGAGCAGTTCTTC. Amino acids: CASSSGLQGYNEQFF.

The chain is built from TRBV20-1 and TRBJ2-3, with TRBD2 matching 14 bases. Germline trimming cut 4 bases from V and 5 bases from J; bases unmatched to any gene: 8. This CDR3 contains 16 residues. CDR1 is DFQATT, CDR2 SNEGSKA, per germline (reference sequence). The CDR3 sequence: CSATRTSGGRGDTQYF. The CDR3 bases are TGCAGTGCTACAAGGACTAGCGGGGGGCGTGGAGATACGCAGTATTTT.

V and J are TRBV3-1 and TRBJ2-7; 9 bases are a match to TRBD1. This CDR3 is 14 amino acids long. The trim removed 1 base at V and 4 bases at J, leaving 2 bases unmatched. CDR1 is LGHDT, CDR2 YNNKEL, per germline (reference sequence). The CDR3 loop is CASSQGGTGYEQYF. DNA for the CDR3: TGTGCCAGCAGCCAAGGGGGGACAGGGTACGAGCAGTACTTC.